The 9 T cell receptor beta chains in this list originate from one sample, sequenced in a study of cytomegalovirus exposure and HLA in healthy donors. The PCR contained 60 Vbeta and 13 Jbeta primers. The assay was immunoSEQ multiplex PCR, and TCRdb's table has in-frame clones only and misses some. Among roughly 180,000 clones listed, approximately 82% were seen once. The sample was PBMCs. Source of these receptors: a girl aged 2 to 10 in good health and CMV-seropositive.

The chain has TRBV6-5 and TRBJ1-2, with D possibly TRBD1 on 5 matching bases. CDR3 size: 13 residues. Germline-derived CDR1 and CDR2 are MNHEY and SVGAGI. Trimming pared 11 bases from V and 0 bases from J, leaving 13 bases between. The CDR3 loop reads CACRRVANYGYTF. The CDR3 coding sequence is TGTGCCTGCCGCAGGGTAGCTAACTATGGCTACACCTTC.

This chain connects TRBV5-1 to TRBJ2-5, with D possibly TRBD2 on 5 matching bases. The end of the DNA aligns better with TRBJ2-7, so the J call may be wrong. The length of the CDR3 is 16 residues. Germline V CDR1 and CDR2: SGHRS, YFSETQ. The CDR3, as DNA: TGCGCCAGCAGCCCGAGTCCGATCTCCGAGGGCGACGAGCAGTACTTC. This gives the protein CASSPSPISEGDEQYF.

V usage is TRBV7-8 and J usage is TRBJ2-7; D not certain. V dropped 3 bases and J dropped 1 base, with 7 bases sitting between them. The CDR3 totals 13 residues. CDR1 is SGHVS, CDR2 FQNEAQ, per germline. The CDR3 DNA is TGTGCCAGCAGCTTTCTTAGTTCCTACGAGCAGTACTTC. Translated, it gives CASSFLSSYEQYF.

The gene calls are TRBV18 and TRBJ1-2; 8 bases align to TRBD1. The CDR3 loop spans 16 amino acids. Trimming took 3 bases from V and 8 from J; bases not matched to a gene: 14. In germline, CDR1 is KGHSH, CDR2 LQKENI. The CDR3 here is CASSPLNYGQGEGYTF. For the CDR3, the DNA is TGTGCCAGCTCACCCTTAAACTACGGACAGGGAGAGGGCTACACCTTC.

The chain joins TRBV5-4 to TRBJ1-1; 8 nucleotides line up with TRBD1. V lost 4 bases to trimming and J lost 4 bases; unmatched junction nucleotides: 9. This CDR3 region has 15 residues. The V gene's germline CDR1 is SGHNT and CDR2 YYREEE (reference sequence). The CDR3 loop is CASSPFKQGVTEAFF. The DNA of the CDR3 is TGTGCCAGCAGCCCTTTTAAACAGGGGGTCACTGAAGCTTTCTTT.

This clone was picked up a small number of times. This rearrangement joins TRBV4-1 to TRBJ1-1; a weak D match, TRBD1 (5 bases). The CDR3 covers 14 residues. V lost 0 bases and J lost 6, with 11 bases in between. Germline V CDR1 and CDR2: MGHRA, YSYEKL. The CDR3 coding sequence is TGCGCCAGCAGCCAAGATGGGCAGGGTCCTGAAGCTTTCTTT. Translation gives CASSQDGQGPEAFF.

The CDR3 bases are TGTGCCAGCAGTTTATCTAGTTACTCCTACGAGCAGTACTTC. Encoded protein: CASSLSSYSYEQYF. This chain connects TRBV27 to TRBJ2-7, with D unresolved. V was cut by 0 bases and J by 0 bases, with 6 bases left in between. Germline V gene lookup returns CDR1 MNHEY and CDR2 SMNVEV (reference sequence). The CDR3 sequence is 14 residues long.

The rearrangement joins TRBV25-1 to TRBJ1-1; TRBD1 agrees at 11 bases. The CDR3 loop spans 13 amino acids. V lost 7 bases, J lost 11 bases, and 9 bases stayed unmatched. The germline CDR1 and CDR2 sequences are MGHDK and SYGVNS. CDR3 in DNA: TGTGCCAGCATCAGCGGACAGGGGGCAGAGGCTTTCTTT. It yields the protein CASISGQGAEAFF.

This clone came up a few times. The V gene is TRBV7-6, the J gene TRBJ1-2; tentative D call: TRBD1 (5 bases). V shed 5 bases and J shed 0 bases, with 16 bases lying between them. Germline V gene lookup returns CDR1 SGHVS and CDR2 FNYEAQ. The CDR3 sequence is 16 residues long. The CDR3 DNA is TGTGCCAGCAGCACCAGCGGGGGGGGAGCTAACTATGGCTACACCTTC. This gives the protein CASSTSGGGANYGYTF.